This TCR beta chain was retrieved from a study of shared clonotypes between healthy human individuals. CDR3 size: 15 residues. Looked up from germline, CDR1 is SGHRS and CDR2 is YFSETQ. The table came from immunoSEQ multiplex PCR; TCRdb's copy has only in-frame clones and leaves some out. The repertoire consists of roughly 2.5 million clones, with around 94% occurring once and the leading ten covering around 0.14%. The chain couples TRBV5-1 to TRBJ2-5; TRBD2 agrees at 9 bases. TRBJ2-7 matches the DNA end more closely, so the J call is doubtful. This TCR derives from a man aged 18 to 35 in good health. The sequencing sample was made of naive CD4+ T cells sorted from blood. The subset was: CD45RA+ positively selected. CDR3 nucleotides: TGCGCCAGCAGCTTGGTGTCTAGCGGGGCCTACGAGCAGTACTTC. This gives the protein CASSLVSSGAYEQYF.